The sequence of this T cell receptor (beta chain) was determined in a study of graft-versus-host responses after intestinal transplantation. Study-wide context: Multivisceral, liver-intestinal, or isolated intestinal transplants were performed in recipients.

Measured with immunoSEQ multiplex PCR; TCRdb has only the in-frame clones, and not every one. The data contain about 98,000 clones, roughly 83% of them singletons. The ends were cut back, 5 bases at V and 2 bases at J, with 9 bases in the middle. Germline-derived CDR1 and CDR2 are PRHDT and FYEKMQ (reference sequence). The CDR3 spans 13 residues. The sample in question was PBMCs, obtained 255 days after intestinal transplant. J is TRBJ2-5 and V is TRBV13; D is unclear. The TCR was taken from a human patient who received an intestinal transplant, so some T cells may come from the graft donor. The CDR3 loop is CASSIRAQETQYF. CDR3 DNA: TGTGCCAGCAGCATACGCGCACAAGAGACCCAGTACTTC.